The sequence of this TCR beta chain was determined in a study of T cells after yellow fever vaccination. Study-wide background: With SMART-Seq v4 Ultra Low Input, the fractions containing low cell numbers were prepared.

Using its own MiXCR run on the 5' RACE reads, TCRdb lists one record per CDR3 protein. The table has some 560,000 distinct CDR3 sequences, approximately 16% seen once. The TCR originated in a man aged 18 to 29 who received the YFV17D yellow fever vaccine. The starting material was PBMCs, obtained 5 to 6 days after the first yellow fever vaccination.

The CDR3 here is CASSFIGDRAAYEQYF. In DNA, the CDR3 is TGTGCCAGCAGTTTTATCGGGGACAGGGCAGCCTACGAGCAGTACTTC. This chain connects TRBV27 to TRBJ2-7; 9 positions agree with TRBD1. This CDR3 is 16 amino acids long. V shed 3 bases, J shed 2 bases, and the junction held 8 bases outside the gene matches. CDR1 and CDR2 from the germline V gene are MNHEY and SMNVEV (reference sequence).